The clone carrying this T cell receptor (beta chain) showed up just a few times. Its matching antigen is unknown. Here immunoSEQ multiplex PCR was the method, and the copy in TCRdb shows in-frame clones only, minus some. The sample consists of about 94,000 clones, approximately 90% of them appearing once. Deletions cut 0 bases from V and 3 bases from J, with 11 bases between. This CDR3 region has 15 residues. Germline V lookup: CDR1 MNHNS, CDR2 SASEGT. The source of the sample is a study of T cell responses to AZD1222 COVID-19 vaccine. Overall study context: Second-dose timings of about 4 or about 12 weeks were pooled. Study observations and caveats: Elevations in Spike-specific TCR breadth and depth followed administration of two AZD1222 doses.

The sequencing here drew on peripheral blood, taken on day 0 of AZD1222 vaccination. The V gene is TRBV6-1, the J gene TRBJ1-2; weak D call: TRBD1 (5 bases). This TCR was sampled from an adult in good health. The CDR3 sequence: CASSEALGRHYGYTF. DNA of the CDR3: TGTGCCAGCAGTGAAGCGTTGGGACGGCACTATGGCTACACCTTC.